This T cell receptor beta chain was captured by sequencing in a study of OX40 agonist ivuxolimab in advanced cancers. The wider study: Participants averaged around 60 years of age (range about 23 to 90) and were 75% to 90% male. Study-level findings and limits: A proportion of nonresponders additionally exhibited low normalized T-cell clonal expansion.

This CDR3 region has 15 residues. Trimming took off 3 bases at V and 2 bases at J, with 14 bases between the two ends. Per germline, CDR1 SGHRS and CDR2 YFSETQ. Sequencing used immunoSEQ multiplex PCR; TCRdb keeps in-frame clones, though not all of them. The repertoire holds some 76,000 clones, with more than 85% as singletons. Comment on this clone: What it binds is unknown.

The sequence came from an adult with an advanced solid tumor such as melanoma, head and neck, liver or kidney cancer. This sample comprised CD4+ or CD8+ T cells sorted from blood, obtained in a trial of the OX40 agonist ivuxolimab. This chain connects TRBV5-1 to TRBJ2-5, with D perhaps TRBD1 or TRBD2 (6 bases each). Written as DNA, the CDR3 is TGCGCCAGCAGCTGGTGGGGGGCAGAGCAAGAGACCCAGTACTTC. It is translated as CASSWWGAEQETQYF.